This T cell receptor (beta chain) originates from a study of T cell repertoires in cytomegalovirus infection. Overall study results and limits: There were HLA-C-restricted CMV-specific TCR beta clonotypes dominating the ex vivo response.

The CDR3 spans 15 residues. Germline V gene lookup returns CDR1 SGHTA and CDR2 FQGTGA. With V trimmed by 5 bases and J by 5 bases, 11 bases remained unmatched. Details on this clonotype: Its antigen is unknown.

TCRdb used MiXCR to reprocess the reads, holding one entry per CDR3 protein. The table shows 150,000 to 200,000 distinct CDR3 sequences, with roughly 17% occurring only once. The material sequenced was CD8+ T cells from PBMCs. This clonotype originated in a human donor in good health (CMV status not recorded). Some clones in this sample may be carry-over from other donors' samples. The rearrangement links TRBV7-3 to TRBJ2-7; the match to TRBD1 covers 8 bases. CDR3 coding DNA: TGTGCCAGCAGCACCCCCTCCAGGGACAGGAACGAGCAGTACTTC. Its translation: CASSTPSRDRNEQYF.